The 18 T cell receptor beta chains listed next were all sequenced from one sample in a study of cytomegalovirus exposure and HLA in healthy donors. Amplification used 60 Vbeta primers and 13 Jbeta primers. Data came from immunoSEQ multiplex PCR; TCRdb stores just in-frame clones and leaves some out. The repertoire holds about 98,000 clones, with under 70% as singletons. Sequences were obtained from PBMCs. All receptors come from a man aged 45-60 years in good health and CMV-seronegative.

The chain has TRBV6-5 and TRBJ1-4, with D perhaps TRBD1 (5 bases). The CDR3 covers 15 residues. Germline CDR1 and CDR2: MNHEY and SVGAGI. Trimming stripped 2 bases from V and 5 bases from J, with 12 bases between. The CDR3 bases are TGTGCCAGCAGTTACGGGGCCTTACAAAATGAAAAACTGTTTTTT. The encoded protein is CASSYGALQNEKLFF.

The chain recombines TRBV5-3 with TRBJ2-7; the D is unclear. TRBV5-3 is recorded as an ORF, its role being uncertain. The germline V and J ends were trimmed by 2 bases and 6 bases, with 9 bases remaining between them. CDR3 size: 12 residues. The CDR3 DNA reads as TGTGCCAGAAGCTTTGAAGTCGGCGAGCAGTACTTC. It yields the protein CARSFEVGEQYF.

The rearrangement joins TRBV7-2 to TRBJ1-1, with a possible D match to TRBD1 (6 bases). The CDR3 is 16 residues long. Trimming stripped 4 bases from V and 3 bases from J, with 18 bases between. Germline-derived CDR1 and CDR2 are SGHTA and FQGNSA. The CDR3 loop is CASSSHSTGLYTEAFF. In DNA form, the CDR3 reads TGTGCCAGCAGCTCACACTCGACAGGCCTTTACACTGAAGCTTTCTTT.

The chain combines TRBV7-2 with TRBJ2-7; 8 nucleotides match TRBD1. There are 14 residues in the CDR3. Per germline, CDR1 SGHTA and CDR2 FQGNSA. The ends lost 5 bases at V and 0 bases at J; junction bases unmatched: 3. CDR3 protein: CASSPGTGSYEQYF. Here the CDR3 DNA reads TGTGCCAGCAGCCCCGGGACAGGCTCCTACGAGCAGTACTTC.

In its sample, this clone was seen a few times. The V gene is TRBV4-3, the J gene TRBJ2-5, with a tentative D call TRBD2 (5 bases). The CDR3 is made up of 17 amino acids. The germline V gene encodes CDR1 LGHNA and CDR2 YSLEER. V lost 4 bases and J lost 5, with 23 bases in between. The CDR3 region is CASSRTRGPHSGETQYF. The CDR3 DNA reads as TGCGCCAGCAGCCGGACCCGAGGGCCCCATTCTGGGGAGACCCAGTACTTC.

The J gene is TRBJ1-1, the V gene TRBV6-6; the match to TRBD1 covers 8 bases. Per the germline V gene, CDR1 is MNHNY and CDR2 is SVGAGI (reference sequence). The CDR3 totals 13 residues. J lost 8 bases, V lost 6 bases, and 8 bases had no gene match. CDR3 coding DNA: TGTGCCAGCAGCAGCCCCGGGACAGGCGAAGCTTTCTTT. Translated: CASSSPGTGEAFF.

This clone was counted between two and nine times. The chain has TRBV29-1 and TRBJ2-7; the match to TRBD2 covers 15 bases. V shed 3 bases, J shed 4 bases, and the junction held 4 bases outside the gene matches. The germline CDR1 and CDR2 sequences are SQVTM and ANQGSEA. CDR3 length equals 15 residues. This chain's CDR3 is CSVERGLAGGYEQYF. DNA of the CDR3: TGCAGCGTTGAGCGGGGACTAGCGGGAGGTTACGAGCAGTACTTC.

This clone was seen a few times. The chain carries TRBV7-8 and TRBJ1-4; D remains unclear. The length of the CDR3 is 15 residues. Per germline, CDR1 SGHVS and CDR2 FQNEAQ. The V end lost 5 bases, the J end lost 0 bases, and 10 bases lay between the germline ends. The CDR3 DNA follows: TGTGCCAGCAGCATCACAGAAGCAACTAATGAAAAACTGTTTTTT. This sequence encodes CASSITEATNEKLFF.

This clone occurred a few times. The chain employs TRBV6-1 and TRBJ2-7; D might be TRBD1 (5 bases). V was trimmed by 0 bases and J by 0 bases, leaving 9 bases between them. The length of the CDR3 is 15 residues. The V gene's germline CDR1 is MNHNS and CDR2 SASEGT. This CDR3 reads CASSEAQGISYEQYF. CDR3 in DNA: TGTGCCAGCAGTGAAGCTCAGGGCATCTCCTACGAGCAGTACTTC.

The V call is TRBV19, the J call TRBJ1-5, with 12 bases identical to TRBD1. Germline-derived CDR1 and CDR2 are LNHDA and SQIVND (reference sequence). CDR3 length: 15 amino acids. The trim removed 6 bases at V and 4 bases at J, leaving 4 bases unmatched. CDR3 coding DNA: TGTGCCAGTAGCCGGGACAGGGGGCGGAATCAGCCCCAGCATTTT. This gives the protein CASSRDRGRNQPQHF.

This sequence joins TRBV6-1 and TRBJ1-4, with D tentatively TRBD1 (6 bases). The CDR3 contains 18 residues. Trimming stripped 4 bases from V and 8 bases from J, with 26 bases between. Per the germline V gene, CDR1 is MNHNS and CDR2 is SASEGT. CDR3 sequence: CASSARVYETRGGEKLFF. The DNA of the CDR3 is TGTGCCAGCAGTGCGCGGGTATACGAGACGAGGGGGGGCGAAAAACTGTTTTTT.

The genes are TRBV9 and TRBJ1-1; no clear D. Per the germline V gene, CDR1 is SGDLS and CDR2 is YYNGEE. This CDR3 is built from 13 residues. Trimming took off 2 bases at V and 6 bases at J, with 11 bases between the two ends. The CDR3 spells CASSVKPGAEAFF. The CDR3 DNA sequence: TGTGCCAGCAGCGTGAAACCGGGAGCTGAAGCTTTCTTT.

The V and J genes are TRBV5-4 and TRBJ2-7; TRBD1 agrees at 9 bases. The V and J ends lost 4 bases and 2 bases, in that order; junction bases with no gene match: 7. The germline V gene has CDR1 SGHNT and CDR2 YYREEE (reference sequence). CDR3 length: 15 amino acids. CDR3 residues: CASSRRGQGPYEQYF. DNA for the CDR3: TGTGCCAGCAGCCGGAGGGGACAGGGCCCCTACGAGCAGTACTTC. Full variable domain (missing parts from reference TRBV5-4 and TRBJ2-7): ETGVTQSPTHLIKTRGQQVTLRCSSQSGHNTVSWYQQALGQGPQFIFQYYREEENGRGNFPPRFSGLQFPNYSSELNVNALELDDSALYLCASSRRGQGPYEQYFGPGTRLTVT.

This clone was seen a handful of times. The chain uses TRBV4-2 and TRBJ1-5; D is unclear. CDR1 and CDR2 (germline): LGHNA, YNFKEQ. The CDR3 extends over 13 amino acids. V shed 4 bases and J shed 12 bases, with 16 bases lying between them. CDR3 DNA: TGTGCCAGCAGCCGAGAAATTTCAGGTGACCAGCATTTT. Translated, it gives CASSREISGDQHF.

V usage is TRBV5-1 and J usage is TRBJ2-1; 7 bases fit TRBD2. The CDR3 spans 16 residues. Trimming cost V 1 base and J 9 bases; bases outside gene matches: 13. The V gene's germline CDR1 is SGHRS and CDR2 YFSETQ. CDR3 DNA: TGCGCCAGCAGCTTGCAAGTCGGAGCGGGATATGTTGAGCAGTTCTTC. Amino acid sequence: CASSLQVGAGYVEQFF. Full variable domain (outside the CDR3, taken from reference TRBV5-1 and TRBJ2-1): KAGVTQTPRYLIKTRGQQVTLSCSPISGHRSVSWYQQTPGQGLQFLFEYFSETQRNKGNFPGRFSGRQFSNSRSEMNVSTLELGDSALYLCASSLQVGAGYVEQFFGPGTRLTVL.

In this sample, this clone turned up a few times. CDR3 nucleotide sequence: TGTGCCAGCAGCTCACCTAGCGGGGGGGGCGCCGCCGGGCAGTTCTTC. This encodes CASSSPSGGGAAGQFF. The chain links TRBV7-9 to TRBJ2-1; 12 nucleotides align to TRBD2. The V segment lost 4 bases and the J segment 12 bases; nucleotides outside the gene matches: 13. Per germline, CDR1 SEHNR and CDR2 FQNEAQ (reference sequence). CDR3 length: 16 residues. The entire variable domain, with the rest obtained from reference TRBV7-9 and TRBJ2-1, is as follows: DTGVSQNPRHKITKRGQNVTFRCDPISEHNRLYWYRQTLGQGPEFLTYFQNEAQLEKSRLLSDRFSAERPKGSFSTLEIQRTEQGDSAMYLCASSSPSGGGAAGQFFGPGTRLTVL.

V gene TRBV5-5 combines with J gene TRBJ2-7; 10 bases match TRBD1. Germline CDR1 reads SGHKS; CDR2 reads YYEKEE (reference sequence). Unmatched junction bases numbered 6, after V lost 6 bases and J lost 6 bases. This CDR3 has 13 residues. This CDR3 reads CASIGTGVAEQYF. The CDR3 coding sequence is TGTGCCAGCATAGGGACAGGGGTGGCCGAGCAGTACTTC.

The chain employs TRBV10-3 and TRBJ2-1; D is uncertain. The CDR3 length is 15 residues. Looked up from germline, CDR1 is ENHRY and CDR2 is SYGVKD. V was cut by 3 bases and J by 0 bases, with 9 bases left in between. The CDR3 DNA reads as TGTGCCATCAGTGAAGTGGGCAGCTCCTACAATGAGCAGTTCTTC. Protein product: CAISEVGSSYNEQFF.